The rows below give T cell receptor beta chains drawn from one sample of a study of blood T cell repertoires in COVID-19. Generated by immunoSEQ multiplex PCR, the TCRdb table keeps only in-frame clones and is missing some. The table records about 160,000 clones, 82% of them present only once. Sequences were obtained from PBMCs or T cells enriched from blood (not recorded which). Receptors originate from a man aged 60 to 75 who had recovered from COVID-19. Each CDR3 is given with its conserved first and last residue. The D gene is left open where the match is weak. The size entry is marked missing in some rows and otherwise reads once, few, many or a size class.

CDR3nt: TGTGCCAGCAGCAACAACCGGGACAGGGGGCCGGACACCGGGGAGCTGTTTTTT
CDR3aa: CASSNNRDRGPDTGELFF
v_gene: TRBV5-5
abundance: NA
d_gene: TRBD1
j_gene: TRBJ2-2

CDR3nt: TGTGCCAGCAGCCTTGGGGGGAGCTCTGGAAACACCATATATTTT
CDR3aa: CASSLGGSSGNTIYF
v_gene: TRBV7-9
abundance: NA
d_gene: NA
j_gene: TRBJ1-3

CDR3nt: TGTGCCAGCAGTTACTCGTCTAGCGGGGGCGTGCAGTACTTC
CDR3aa: CASSYSSSGGVQYF
v_gene: TRBV6-5
abundance: NA
d_gene: TRBD2
j_gene: TRBJ2-7

CDR3nt: TGCGCCAGCAGCTCTGGACAGGGTAGCACAGATACGCAGTATTTT
CDR3aa: CASSSGQGSTDTQYF
v_gene: TRBV5-1
abundance: few
d_gene: TRBD1
j_gene: TRBJ2-3

CDR3nt: TGCGCCAGCAGAGATTCCGGGAGCAGCACAGATACGCAGTATTTT
CDR3aa: CASRDSGSSTDTQYF
v_gene: TRBV5-1
abundance: NA
d_gene: NA
j_gene: TRBJ2-3

CDR3nt: TGTGCCAGCAGCCAAGATGCGGGGTTGGCCGGGGAGCTGTTTTTT
CDR3aa: CASSQDAGLAGELFF
v_gene: TRBV4-2
abundance: NA
d_gene: NA
j_gene: TRBJ2-2

CDR3nt: TGTGCCAGCAGCTTGGGACTACGGAACACCGGGGAGCTGTTTTTT
CDR3aa: CASSLGLRNTGELFF
v_gene: TRBV5-6
abundance: NA
d_gene: NA
j_gene: TRBJ2-2

CDR3nt: TGTGCCAGCAGCGGACGGACAGGAACCTACGAGCAGTACTTC
CDR3aa: CASSGRTGTYEQYF
v_gene: TRBV6-5
abundance: NA
d_gene: TRBD1
j_gene: TRBJ2-7

CDR3nt: TGTGCCAGTAGTACCCAGGGAGGGACAGGGGAACCCTACGAGCAGTACTTC
CDR3aa: CASSTQGGTGEPYEQYF
v_gene: TRBV19
abundance: NA
d_gene: TRBD1
j_gene: TRBJ2-7

CDR3nt: TGTGCCAGTAACCCCCGGGGACGGGGACACAATCAGCCCCAGCATTTT
CDR3aa: CASNPRGRGHNQPQHF
v_gene: TRBV19
abundance: NA
d_gene: NA
j_gene: TRBJ1-5

CDR3nt: TGTGCATCGAGGGAAGGCTCTGGAAACACCATATATTTT
CDR3aa: CASREGSGNTIYF
v_gene: TRBV10-3
abundance: once
d_gene: NA
j_gene: TRBJ1-3

CDR3nt: TGTGCCACCAGCAGAGGCGGACAGGGTGGAGAAAAACTGTTTTTT
CDR3aa: CATSRGGQGGEKLFF
v_gene: TRBV15
abundance: NA
d_gene: TRBD1
j_gene: TRBJ1-4

CDR3nt: TGCAGCGTATCCTACTCTGAGATCGGGGAGCTGTTTTTT
CDR3aa: CSVSYSEIGELFF
v_gene: TRBV29-1
abundance: few
d_gene: NA
j_gene: TRBJ2-2

CDR3nt: TGTGCCAGCAGCCCAGGACAGGGGGCAACAGATACGCAGTATTTT
CDR3aa: CASSPGQGATDTQYF
v_gene: TRBV7-9
abundance: NA
d_gene: TRBD1
j_gene: TRBJ2-3

CDR3nt: TGCAGTGCCAGTCCTAGCGGGCACTCCTACGAGCAGTACTTC
CDR3aa: CSASPSGHSYEQYF
v_gene: TRBV20-1
abundance: NA
d_gene: TRBD2
j_gene: TRBJ2-7

CDR3nt: TGTGCCAGCAGCTTAACGCTCAGCACCGGGGAGCTGTTTTTT
CDR3aa: CASSLTLSTGELFF
v_gene: TRBV7-3
abundance: NA
d_gene: NA
j_gene: TRBJ2-2

CDR3nt: TGTGCCAGCAGTTCCTACACGCTGAGGGAGCAGTTCTTC
CDR3aa: CASSSYTLREQFF
v_gene: TRBV12-3/TRBV12-4
abundance: NA
d_gene: NA
j_gene: TRBJ2-1

CDR3nt: TGTGCCTGGAGTGGGAGGGGGGGCTCCTACAATGAGCAGTTCTTC
CDR3aa: CAWSGRGGSYNEQFF
v_gene: TRBV30
abundance: few
d_gene: NA
j_gene: TRBJ2-1

CDR3nt: TGTGCCAGCAGCTCGGGACAGGGCAACGGGGAGCTGTTTTTT
CDR3aa: CASSSGQGNGELFF
v_gene: TRBV7-2
abundance: NA
d_gene: TRBD1
j_gene: TRBJ2-2

CDR3nt: TGTGCCAGTTTTGACAGGGGGGACTGGAACTATGGCTACACCTTC
CDR3aa: CASFDRGDWNYGYTF
v_gene: TRBV19
abundance: NA
d_gene: TRBD1
j_gene: TRBJ1-2

CDR3nt: TGTGCCAGCAGCCGAGGGGGTACTAATGAAAAACTGTTTTTT
CDR3aa: CASSRGGTNEKLFF
v_gene: TRBV3-1/TRBV3-2
abundance: NA
d_gene: NA
j_gene: TRBJ1-4

CDR3nt: TGTGCCAGCTCCCTTTGGGGGCGCGAAGAGAACACTGAAGCTTTCTTT
CDR3aa: CASSLWGREENTEAFF
v_gene: TRBV21-1
abundance: NA
d_gene: NA
j_gene: TRBJ1-1